This T cell receptor beta chain comes out of a study of blood T cell repertoires in COVID-19 (dated by TCRdb to 2020 to 2021). About the study as a whole: Samples covering the acute and convalescent phases of COVID-19 were provided by collaborators in the United States, Italy and Spain. The prospective study material was composed of cDNA or gDNA derived from T cells, B-cell-depleted T cells, or PBMCs. Subjects who had been exposed to COVID-19, were actively infected with it, or had recovered from it provided the deeply sampled blood TCRbeta repertoires that made up the dataset. The repertoires were released in a freely available public database meant as a resource for research on the immune response to SARS-CoV-2. Samples came from the ongoing ImmuneRACE study (first 160 participants) plus 1,254 subjects from 6 global collaborators. A de-identified subject ID, COVID-19 status, age in years and sex were almost always included in the sample metadata. HLA class I and class II types, where available, came from metadata supplied by the sample provider rather than from assay-based typing.

The CDR3 sequence holds 18 residues, the cysteine and phenylalanine included. The entry retains the CDR3 DNA only, 54 bases that are in frame from base 1. The germline V gene sets CDR1 to SGHRS and CDR2 to YFSETQ. V loses 3 bases at its end and J loses 9 bases; junction bases beyond the gene matches: 12. Points the paper makes about the study in general: The amount of clinical and demographic metadata varied by source and participant and was provided uncurated.

TCRbeta CDR3 regions were amplified from genomic DNA by means of the immunoSEQ Assay, a bias-controlled multiplex PCR. For the original study's pipeline: Nucleated cell counts per sample were estimated from amplification of reference gene primers within the assay. To quantify the absolute abundance of each unique TCRbeta CDR3 rearrangement, sequence reads were collapsed and filtered. For each sample, productive Simpson clonality was calculated as the square root of Simpson's diversity index over productive rearrangements. The clones in this table, taken by TCRdb from immuneACCESS, are in-frame only. Not every clone is retained; where verified, under half of the shortfall comes from an unresolved V gene, and the cause of the rest is unknown. The V and J calls and the clone size are those of that table, but D and trimming were determined from the DNA. The table for this sample lists around 210,000 clones; roughly 84% of them were counted only once. Roughly 13% of the sample goes to the ten largest clones.

This clone has only one observation. Its specific antigen is unknown. No qualities accompany the bases; no much larger clone lies one base away. The collaborating institutions used their own protocols to collect whole blood in K2EDTA tubes. For TCRbeta analysis, collaborators shipped samples as frozen whole blood, isolated PBMCs, or DNA extracted from either of those sample types. This sequence originates from a human donor in a cohort sampled during active COVID-19. The chain couples TRBV5-1 to TRBJ2-1, with TRBD2 identical over 16 junction bases. Input material: peripheral blood. This receptor carries the CDR3 CASSSDAGTSGRASEQFF. In nucleotides, the sequence is TGCGCCAGCAGCTCCGACGCCGGGACTAGCGGGAGGGCCAGTGAGCAGTTCTTC.